The sequence of this T cell receptor (beta chain) was determined in a study of blood T cell repertoires in COVID-19. Overall study: The United States, Italy and Spain provided the acute and convalescent COVID-19 samples. The analysed material was cDNA or gDNA that came from T cells, B-cell-depleted T cells, or PBMCs.

The germline CDR1 and CDR2 sequences are SGHTA and FQGNSA. The CDR3 loop spans 14 amino acids. Trimming took off 8 bases at V and 2 bases at J, with 15 bases between the two ends. Authors' data handling: Counts of nucleated cells, estimated from reference gene primer amplification, were obtained. The repertoire was sequenced with immunoSEQ multiplex PCR; TCRdb's copy has only in-frame clones and lacks some. V, J and clone size are those of that table, while D and trimming were read from the DNA. Among 300,000 to 350,000 clones, around 82% were seen once, and the ten largest hold approximately 3%. Sequencing was performed on peripheral blood. The origin of this receptor is a man aged 25-40 years with active or convalescent COVID-19. The chain couples TRBV7-2 to TRBJ1-1, with D possibly being TRBD1 (5 bases). CDR3 protein: CASQAGYRNTEAFF. As DNA, the CDR3 is TGTGCCAGCCAGGCAGGGTACAGAAACACTGAAGCTTTCTTT.